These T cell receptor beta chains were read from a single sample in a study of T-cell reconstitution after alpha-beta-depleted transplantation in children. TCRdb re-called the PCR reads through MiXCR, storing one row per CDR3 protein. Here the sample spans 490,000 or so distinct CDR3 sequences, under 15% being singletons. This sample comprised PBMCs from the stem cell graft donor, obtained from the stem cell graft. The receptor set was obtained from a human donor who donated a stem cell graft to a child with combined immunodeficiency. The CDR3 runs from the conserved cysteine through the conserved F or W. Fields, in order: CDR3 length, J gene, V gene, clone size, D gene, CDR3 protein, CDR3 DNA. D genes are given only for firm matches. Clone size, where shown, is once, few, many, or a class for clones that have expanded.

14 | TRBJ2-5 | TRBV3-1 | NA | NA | CASSQLAIQETQYF | TGTGCCAGCAGCCAGCTAGCGATCCAAGAGACCCAGTACTTC
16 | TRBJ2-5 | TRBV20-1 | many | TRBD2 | CSAREGLAGESETQYF | TGCAGTGCTAGAGAAGGGCTAGCGGGAGAAAGCGAGACCCAGTACTTC
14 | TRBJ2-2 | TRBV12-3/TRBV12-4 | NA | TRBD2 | CATSRTAGAGELFF | TGTGCCACCTCCCGGACAGCGGGGGCCGGGGAGCTGTTTTTT
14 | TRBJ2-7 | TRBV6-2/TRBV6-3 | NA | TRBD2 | CASTFSGTTYEQYF | TGTGCCAGCACCTTTAGCGGGACCACCTACGAGCAGTACTTC
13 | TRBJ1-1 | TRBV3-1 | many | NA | CASSQVVYTEAFF | TGTGCCAGCAGCCAAGTCGTGTACACTGAAGCTTTCTTT
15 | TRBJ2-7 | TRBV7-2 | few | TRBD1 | CASSFPGQGAYEQYF | TGTGCCAGCAGCTTTCCGGGACAGGGGGCTTACGAGCAGTACTTC
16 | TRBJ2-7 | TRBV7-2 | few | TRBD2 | CASSFESSGSSYEQYF | TGTGCCAGCAGCTTCGAGTCCAGCGGGAGCTCCTACGAGCAGTACTTC
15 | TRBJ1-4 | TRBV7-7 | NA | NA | CASSPDRGSNEKLFF | TGTGCTAGCAGCCCCGACCGCGGGTCTAATGAAAAACTGTTTTTT
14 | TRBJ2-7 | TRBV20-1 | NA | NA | CSAQGGGENYEQYF | TGCAGTGCTCAAGGGGGGGGTGAGAACTACGAGCAGTACTTC
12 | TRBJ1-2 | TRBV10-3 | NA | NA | CAIPGVDYGYTF | TGTGCCATCCCAGGGGTGGACTATGGCTACACCTTC
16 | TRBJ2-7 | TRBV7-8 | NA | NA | CASSSYRVDRGNEQYF | TGTGCCAGCAGCTCGTACAGGGTCGATAGAGGTAACGAGCAGTACTTC
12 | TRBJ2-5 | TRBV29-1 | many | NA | CSVVSSRETQYF | TGCAGCGTTGTAAGCAGCAGGGAGACCCAGTACTTC
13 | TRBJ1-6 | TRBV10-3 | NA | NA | CAISELGNSPLHF | TGTGCCATCAGTGAGCTTGGGAATTCACCCCTCCACTTT
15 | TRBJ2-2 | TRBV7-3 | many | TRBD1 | CASSLTGSDTGELFF | TGTGCCAGCAGCTTGACAGGGTCGGACACCGGGGAGCTGTTTTTT
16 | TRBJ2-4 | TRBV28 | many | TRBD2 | CASSLGPGLARNIQYF | TGTGCCAGCAGTTTAGGTCCGGGACTAGCGAGAAACATTCAGTACTTC
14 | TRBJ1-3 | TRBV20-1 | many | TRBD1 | CSARAQGTGNTIYF | TGCAGTGCTAGAGCACAGGGGACTGGAAACACCATATATTTT
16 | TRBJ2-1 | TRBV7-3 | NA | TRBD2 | CASSLTWREGPHEQFF | TGTGCCAGCAGCTTAACTTGGCGGGAGGGCCCCCATGAGCAGTTCTTC
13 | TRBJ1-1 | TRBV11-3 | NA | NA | CASSLEGWTEAFF | TGTGCCAGCAGCTTAGAGGGGTGGACTGAAGCTTTCTTT
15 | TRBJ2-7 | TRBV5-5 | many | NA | CASSLGRTVSYEQYF | TGTGCCAGCAGCTTGGGTAGGACAGTTTCCTACGAGCAGTACTTC
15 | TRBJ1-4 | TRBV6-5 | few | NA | CASSYVQATNEKLFF | TGTGCCAGCAGTTACGTGCAGGCAACTAATGAAAAACTGTTTTTT
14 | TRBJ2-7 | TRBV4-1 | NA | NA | CASSQVLQPGEQYF | TGCGCCAGCAGCCAAGTTTTACAGCCAGGGGAGCAGTACTTC
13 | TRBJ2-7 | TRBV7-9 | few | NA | CASSLPDSYEQYF | TGTGCCAGCAGTCTCCCTGACAGCTACGAGCAGTACTTC
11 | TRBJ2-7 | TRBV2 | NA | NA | CASYAGHEQYF | TGTGCCAGCTACGCGGGCCACGAGCAGTACTTC
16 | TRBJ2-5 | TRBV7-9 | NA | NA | CASSSSRLGRAETQYF | TGTGCCAGCAGCTCCTCTCGACTAGGGCGGGCAGAGACCCAGTACTTC
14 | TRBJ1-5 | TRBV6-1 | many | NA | CASSELISEQPQHF | TGTGCCAGCAGTGAACTCATTTCGGAACAGCCCCAGCATTTT
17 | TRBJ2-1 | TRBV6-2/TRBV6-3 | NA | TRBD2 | CASSYSPLRGGYNEQFF | TGCGCCAGCAGTTACTCCCCTCTCCGGGGGGGTTACAATGAGCAGTTCTTC
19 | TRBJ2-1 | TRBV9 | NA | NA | CASSPLDPTGTRIDNEQFF | TGTGCCAGCAGCCCTCTGGACCCCACAGGGACGAGGATTGACAATGAGCAGTTCTTC
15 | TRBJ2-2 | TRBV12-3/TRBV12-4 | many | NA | CASSPGGLNTGELFF | TGTGCCAGCAGTCCTGGCGGTCTTAACACCGGGGAGCTGTTTTTT
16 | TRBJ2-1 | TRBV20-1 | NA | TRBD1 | CSASKPTGLLYNEQFF | TGCAGTGCTAGCAAGCCGACAGGGTTACTATACAATGAGCAGTTCTTC
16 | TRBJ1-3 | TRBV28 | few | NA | CASSLWVGASGNTIYF | TGTGCCAGCAGTTTATGGGTGGGGGCCTCTGGAAACACCATATATTTT
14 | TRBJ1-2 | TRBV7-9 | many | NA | CASSLVPGVYGYTF | TGTGCCAGCAGCTTAGTTCCAGGGGTTTATGGCTACACCTTC
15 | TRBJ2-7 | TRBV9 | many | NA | CASSVASGVGYEQYF | TGTGCCAGCAGCGTAGCTTCGGGAGTTGGCTACGAGCAGTACTTC
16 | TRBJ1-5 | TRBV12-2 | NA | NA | CASSLSPSDYNQPQHF | TGTGCCAGCAGCTTATCACCGAGCGACTACAATCAGCCCCAGCATTTT
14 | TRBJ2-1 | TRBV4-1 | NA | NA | CASSQEETDNEQFF | TGCGCCAGCAGCCAAGAAGAGACAGACAATGAGCAGTTCTTC
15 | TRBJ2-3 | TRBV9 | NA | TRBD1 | CASSSHRGLVDTQYF | TGTGCCAGCAGCTCCCACAGGGGGCTGGTAGATACGCAGTATTTT
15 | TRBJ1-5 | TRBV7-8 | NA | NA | CASSHGWGDNQPQHF | TGTGCCAGCAGCCATGGGTGGGGAGACAATCAGCCCCAGCATTTT
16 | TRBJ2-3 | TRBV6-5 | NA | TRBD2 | CASSYSGLGVTDTQYF | TGTGCCAGCAGTTACTCAGGACTAGGGGTCACAGATACGCAGTATTTT
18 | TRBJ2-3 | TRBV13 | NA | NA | CASSLGKERKSYTDTQYF | TGTGCCAGCAGCTTAGGCAAGGAGCGAAAGAGTTACACAGATACGCAGTATTTT
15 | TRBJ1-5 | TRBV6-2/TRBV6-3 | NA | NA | CASSSYSSGWQPQHF | TGTGCCAGCAGTTCCTACTCATCGGGCTGGCAGCCCCAGCATTTT
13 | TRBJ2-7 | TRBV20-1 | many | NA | CSAAASGAYEQYF | TGCAGTGCCGCCGCGTCTGGGGCTTACGAGCAGTACTTC
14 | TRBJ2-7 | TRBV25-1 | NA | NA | CASSESPGFNEQYF | TGTGCCAGCAGTGAATCCCCAGGATTTAACGAGCAGTACTTC
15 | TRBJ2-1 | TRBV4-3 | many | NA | CASSQGVAVYNEQFF | TGCGCCAGCAGCCAGGGGGTAGCAGTCTACAATGAGCAGTTCTTC